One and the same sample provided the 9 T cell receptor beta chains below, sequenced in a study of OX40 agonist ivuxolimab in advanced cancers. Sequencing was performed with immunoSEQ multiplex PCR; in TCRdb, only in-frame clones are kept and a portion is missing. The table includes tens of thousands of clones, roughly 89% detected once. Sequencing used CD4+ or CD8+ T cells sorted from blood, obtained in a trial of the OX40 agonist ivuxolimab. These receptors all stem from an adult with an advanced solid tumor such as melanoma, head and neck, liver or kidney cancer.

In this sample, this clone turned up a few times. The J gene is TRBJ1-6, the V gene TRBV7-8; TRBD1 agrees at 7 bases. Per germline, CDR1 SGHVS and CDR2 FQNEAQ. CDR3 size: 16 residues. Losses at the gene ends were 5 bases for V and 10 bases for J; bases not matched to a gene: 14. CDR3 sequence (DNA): TGTGCCAGCAGCCCCCGACGGATCAGGGGGGACTCACCCCTCCACTTT. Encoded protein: CASSPRRIRGDSPLHF. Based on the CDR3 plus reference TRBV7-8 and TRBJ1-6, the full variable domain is GAGVSQSPRYKVAKRGQDVALRCDPISGHVSLFWYQQALGQGPEFLTYFQNEAQLDKSGLPSDRFFAERPEGSVSTLKIQRTQQEDSAVYLCASSPRRIRGDSPLHFGNGTRLTVT.

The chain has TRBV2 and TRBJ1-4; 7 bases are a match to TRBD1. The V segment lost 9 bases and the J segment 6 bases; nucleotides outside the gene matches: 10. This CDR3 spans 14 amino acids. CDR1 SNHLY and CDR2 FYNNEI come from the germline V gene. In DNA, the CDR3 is TGTGCCAGAGAGACAGGGTACGGGGATGAAAAACTGTTTTTT. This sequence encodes CARETGYGDEKLFF.

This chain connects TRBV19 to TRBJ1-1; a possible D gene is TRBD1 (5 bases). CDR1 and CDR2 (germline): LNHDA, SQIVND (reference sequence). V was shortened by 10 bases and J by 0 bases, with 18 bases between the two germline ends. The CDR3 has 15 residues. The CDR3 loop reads CATKVGGRVNTEAFF. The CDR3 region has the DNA TGTGCCACCAAAGTGGGGGGAAGGGTGAACACTGAAGCTTTCTTT.

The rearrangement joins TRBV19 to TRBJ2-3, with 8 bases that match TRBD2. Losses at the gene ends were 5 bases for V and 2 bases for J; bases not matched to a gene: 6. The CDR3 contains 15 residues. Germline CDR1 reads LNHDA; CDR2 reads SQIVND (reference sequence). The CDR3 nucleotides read TGTGCCAGTAGTGTTAGCGGGATACACACAGATACGCAGTATTTT. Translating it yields CASSVSGIHTDTQYF.

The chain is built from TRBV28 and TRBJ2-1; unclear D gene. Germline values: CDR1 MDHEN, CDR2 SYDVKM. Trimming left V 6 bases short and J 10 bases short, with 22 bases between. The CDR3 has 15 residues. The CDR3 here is CASRQPGGSLGEQFF. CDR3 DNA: TGTGCCAGCAGACAACCCGGCGGCTCCCTTGGGGAGCAGTTCTTC. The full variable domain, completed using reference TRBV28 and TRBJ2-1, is DVKVTQSSRYLVKRTGEKVFLECVQDMDHENMFWYRQDPGLGLRLIYFSYDVKMKEKGDIPEGYSVSREKKERFSLILESASTNQTSMYLCASRQPGGSLGEQFFGPGTRLTVL.

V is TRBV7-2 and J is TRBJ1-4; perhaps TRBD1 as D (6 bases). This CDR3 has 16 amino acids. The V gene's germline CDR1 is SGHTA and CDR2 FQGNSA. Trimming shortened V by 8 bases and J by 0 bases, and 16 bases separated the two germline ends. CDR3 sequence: CASSEGGITTNEKLFF. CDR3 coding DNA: TGTGCCAGCTCCGAGGGGGGAATTACAACTAATGAAAAACTGTTTTTT.

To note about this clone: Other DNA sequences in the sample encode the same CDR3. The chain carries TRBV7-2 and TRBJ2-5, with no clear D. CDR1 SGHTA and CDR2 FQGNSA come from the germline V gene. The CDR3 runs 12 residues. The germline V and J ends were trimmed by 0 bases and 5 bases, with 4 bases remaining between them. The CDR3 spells CASSLASETQYF. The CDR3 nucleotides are TGTGCCAGCAGCTTAGCCTCGGAGACCCAGTACTTC.

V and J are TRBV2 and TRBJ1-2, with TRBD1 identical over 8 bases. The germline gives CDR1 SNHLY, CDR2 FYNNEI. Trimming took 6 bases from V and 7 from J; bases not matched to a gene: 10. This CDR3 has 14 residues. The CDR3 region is CASSPFPQGAGYTF. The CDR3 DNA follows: TGTGCCAGCAGCCCATTCCCCCAGGGGGCTGGCTACACCTTC.

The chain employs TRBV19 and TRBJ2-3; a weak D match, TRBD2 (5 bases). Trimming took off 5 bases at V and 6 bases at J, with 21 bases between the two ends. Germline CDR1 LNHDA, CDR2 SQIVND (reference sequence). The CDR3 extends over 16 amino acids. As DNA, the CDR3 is TGTGCCAGTAGTCCTAAAGCGGAGGCCCACGGGGATACGCAGTATTTT. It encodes CASSPKAEAHGDTQYF.